Listed here are 17 T cell receptor beta chains from one sample, sequenced in a study of Ad26.COV2.S vaccination and SARS-CoV-2 variants. The protocol was immunoSEQ multiplex PCR, while the TCRdb copy is restricted to in-frame clones and leaves out a portion. The sample yields a few hundred thousand clones, 70% to 90% seen once. Documented treatment: roughly 18 received Ad26.COV2.S at low or high dose, single or two shots; roughly five received placebo; per-sample allocation not given. Samples were taken on day 63 after the first vaccine or placebo injection. Sequencing was performed on peripheral blood, taken in a trial of Ad26.COV2.S vaccine versus placebo. The receptors shown here come from a person between 18 and 65 years old who received the Ad26.COV2.S COVID-19 vaccine or a placebo.

This chain joins TRBV5-1 and TRBJ2-7, with a possible D match to TRBD1 (5 bases). This CDR3 comprises 13 residues. Germline V CDR1 and CDR2: SGHRS, YFSETQ. V lost 4 bases, J lost 3 bases, and 11 bases lay in between. CDR3 coding DNA: TGCGCCAGCAGCCATGACAGATTCTACGAGCAGTACTTC. Translating it yields CASSHDRFYEQYF.

The chain combines TRBV5-1 with TRBJ2-3; 10 bases line up with TRBD2. The V gene's germline CDR1 is SGHRS and CDR2 YFSETQ. V shed 7 bases and J 3 bases; nucleotides not matched to a gene: 2. The CDR3 runs to 13 residues. CDR3 DNA sequence: TGCGCCAGCGCTAGCGGGAGTACAGATACGCAGTATTTT. Translating it yields CASASGSTDTQYF.

The gene calls are TRBV7-8 and TRBJ2-1, with TRBD2 identical over 7 bases. The V and J ends lost 4 bases and 0 bases, in that order; junction bases with no gene match: 0. Germline values: CDR1 SGHVS, CDR2 FQNEAQ. The CDR3 totals 14 residues. CDR3 bases: TGTGCCAGCAGCTGGGAGGGCTCCTACAATGAGCAGTTCTTC. This sequence encodes CASSWEGSYNEQFF.

The chain has TRBV30 and TRBJ2-5, with a possible D match to TRBD2 (6 bases). Germline V gene lookup returns CDR1 GTSNPN and CDR2 SVGIG (reference sequence). The V end lost 2 bases, the J end lost 5 bases, and 9 bases lay between the germline ends. There are 12 residues in the CDR3. CDR3 in DNA: TGTGCCTGGAGTCTAGGAGGGGAGACCCAGTACTTC. It translates to CAWSLGGETQYF.

The chain combines TRBV7-2 with TRBJ2-5; D may correspond to TRBD1 or TRBD2 (5 bases each). Trimming shortened V by 8 bases and J by 3 bases, and 10 bases separated the two germline ends. The CDR3 has 12 residues. CDR1 is SGHTA and CDR2 is FQGNSA in the germline V gene. CDR3 bases: TGTGCCAGCGGGGGTTACAAAGAGACCCAGTACTTC. Translating it yields CASGGYKETQYF.

This clone was seen only a few times. The chain's CDR3 is CAWRRQGRGQPQHF. The CDR3 bases are TGTGCCTGGCGACGACAGGGTCGGGGTCAGCCCCAGCATTTT. The V and J genes are TRBV30 and TRBJ1-5; 7 nucleotides line up with TRBD1. CDR1 is GTSNPN, CDR2 SVGIG, per germline (reference sequence). This CDR3 contains 14 residues. Trimming took 5 bases from V and 6 from J; bases not matched to a gene: 10.

The chain links TRBV28 to TRBJ2-3; D may correspond to TRBD1 or TRBD2 (5 bases each). Germline V gene sequence: CDR1 MDHEN, CDR2 SYDVKM. The CDR3 contains 13 residues. The V end lost 10 bases, the J end lost 6 bases, and 17 bases lay between the germline ends. Written as DNA, the CDR3 is TGTGCCACCTCGGCAGGGAGCTTGGATACGCAGTATTTT. It codes for CATSAGSLDTQYF.

This chain uses TRBV7-9 with TRBJ2-7; D might be TRBD1 (7 bases). This CDR3 has 13 amino acids. Trimming left V 5 bases short and J 5 bases short, with 13 bases between. Germline V gene sequence: CDR1 SEHNR, CDR2 FQNEAQ (reference sequence). The CDR3 reads CASSRRGLDEQYF. CDR3 nucleotides: TGTGCCAGCAGCCGGAGGGGGCTGGACGAGCAGTACTTC.

V and J are TRBV19 and TRBJ1-1; no definite D call. The germline V gene encodes CDR1 LNHDA and CDR2 SQIVND (reference sequence). The V end lost 3 bases, the J end lost 0 bases, and 11 bases lay between the germline ends. The CDR3 loop spans 15 amino acids. CDR3 nucleotide sequence: TGTGCCAGTAGTATCGTTGCGGGCATGAACACTGAAGCTTTCTTT. Protein: CASSIVAGMNTEAFF.

V usage is TRBV7-9 and J usage is TRBJ2-7; D is perhaps TRBD1 (6 bases). The ends were cut back, 4 bases at V and 0 bases at J, with 13 bases in the middle. From germline, CDR1 is SEHNR and CDR2 FQNEAQ (reference sequence). The CDR3 consists of 15 residues. The CDR3 nucleotides are TGTGCCAGCAGCTCAGGGGCGTTCCCCTCCTACGAGCAGTACTTC. Translation: CASSSGAFPSYEQYF.

This clone is a singleton in its sample. This chain's CDR3 is CTSRRDSRSGANVLTF. For the CDR3, the DNA is TGCACGTCTAGGCGGGACTCGCGCTCTGGGGCCAACGTCCTGACTTTC. V usage is TRBV29-1 and J usage is TRBJ2-6; the D gene is possibly TRBD2 (6 bases). Germline lookup yields CDR1 SQVTM and CDR2 ANQGSEA. There are 16 residues in the CDR3.

The chain couples TRBV5-1 to TRBJ1-6, with D perhaps TRBD1 (6 bases). Germline loops: CDR1 SGHRS, CDR2 YFSETQ. The CDR3 consists of 14 residues. V lost 0 bases and J 5 bases, leaving 6 bases between the germline ends. In nucleotides, the CDR3 is TGCGCCAGCAGCTTGGCAGGGGATAATTCACCCCTCCACTTT. It encodes CASSLAGDNSPLHF.

V is TRBV5-1 and J is TRBJ2-7, with D perhaps matching TRBD2 (6 bases). The germline V gene encodes CDR1 SGHRS and CDR2 YFSETQ. This CDR3 has 13 residues. V was shortened by 4 bases and J by 2 bases, with 10 bases between the two germline ends. Here the CDR3 DNA reads TGCGCCAGCAGCAAACGGGAGCCCTACGAGCAGTACTTC. Encoded protein: CASSKREPYEQYF. Using reference TRBV5-1 and TRBJ2-7 for the parts outside the CDR3, the full variable domain is KAGVTQTPRYLIKTRGQQVTLSCSPISGHRSVSWYQQTPGQGLQFLFEYFSETQRNKGNFPGRFSGRQFSNSRSEMNVSTLELGDSALYLCASSKREPYEQYFGPGTRLTVT.

This clone has only one observation. The rearrangement uses TRBV27 and TRBJ2-2; 8 bases are shared with TRBD1. V was pared by 5 bases and J by 4 bases, with 6 bases of the junction left unmatched. The CDR3 has 15 amino acids. The V gene's germline CDR1 is MNHEY and CDR2 SMNVEV (reference sequence). For the CDR3, the DNA is TGTGCCAGCAGTCCCGGACAGGGAAGCACCGGGGAGCTGTTTTTT. Protein product: CASSPGQGSTGELFF.

A few counts support this clone. V is TRBV6-5 and J is TRBJ1-1; no reliable D call. The germline V and J ends were trimmed by 11 bases and 0 bases, with 13 bases remaining between them. The CDR3 spans 13 residues. The germline CDR1 and CDR2 sequences are MNHEY and SVGAGI. In DNA form, the CDR3 reads TGTGCCGGGAGCTTGCTAATGAACACTGAAGCTTTCTTT. Its translation: CAGSLLMNTEAFF.

The genes are TRBV28 and TRBJ1-1; 11 bases are shared with TRBD1. Germline assignment: CDR1 MDHEN and CDR2 SYDVKM. V lost 4 bases to trimming and J lost 4 bases; unmatched junction nucleotides: 5. This CDR3 has 15 amino acids. The CDR3 loop is CASSSPGQGGTEAFF. As DNA, the CDR3 is TGTGCCAGCAGTTCCCCGGGACAGGGGGGCACTGAAGCTTTCTTT.

This chain connects TRBV19 to TRBJ1-1; TRBD1 agrees at 7 bases. The CDR3 sequence is 12 residues long. Looked up from germline, CDR1 is LNHDA and CDR2 is SQIVND (reference sequence). The junction had 5 bases not matched to a gene; V was cut back by 8 bases and J by 5 bases. Here the CDR3 DNA reads TGTGCCAGTTACTCAGGGGGAACTGAAGCTTTCTTT. It yields the protein CASYSGGTEAFF.